The 23 T cell receptor beta chains given below trace back to one sample, sequenced in a study of blood T cell repertoires in COVID-19. Some clones are missing from TCRdb's copy, which holds only in-frame ones; the method was immunoSEQ multiplex PCR. The profile shows about 270,000 clones, 88% of them singletons. The sample comprised PBMCs or T cells enriched from blood (not recorded which). These receptors all come from a middle-aged woman with acute COVID-19.

The J gene is TRBJ2-5, the V gene TRBV3-1 (or the pseudogene TRBV3-2); 9 nucleotides align to TRBD1. The trim removed 4 bases at V and 4 bases at J, leaving 7 bases unmatched. CDR3 size: 15 residues. Germline CDR1 and CDR2: LGHDT and YNNKEL (reference sequence). The CDR3 region is CASSPDRDRAETQYF. In DNA, the CDR3 is TGTGCCAGCAGCCCCGATAGGGACAGGGCAGAGACCCAGTACTTC.

This chain links TRBV7-2 with TRBJ2-5; TRBD2 aligns across 12 bases. There are 17 residues in the CDR3. The germline V gene encodes CDR1 SGHTA and CDR2 FQGNSA. V trimming: 3 bases; J trimming: 6 bases; junction bases outside the gene matches: 11. The CDR3 sequence: CASSLLLAGGAVQTQYF. CDR3 bases: TGTGCCAGCAGCTTGCTTCTAGCGGGGGGGGCGGTCCAGACCCAGTACTTC.

This chain uses TRBV19 with TRBJ2-7; a possible D gene is TRBD1 (5 bases). Germline V lookup: CDR1 LNHDA, CDR2 SQIVND (reference sequence). The CDR3 contains 15 residues. The V and J ends lost 7 bases and 3 bases respectively, with 19 bases between them. This CDR3 is CASTFSPPGHYEQYV. The DNA of the CDR3 is TGTGCCAGTACCTTTTCCCCCCCCGGACACTACGAGCAGTACGTC.

The V and J genes are TRBV3-1 (or the pseudogene TRBV3-2) and TRBJ1-1, with TRBD1 identical over 9 bases. Germline values: CDR1 LGHDT, CDR2 YNNKEL (reference sequence). V lost 2 bases, J lost 1 base, and 8 bases stayed unmatched. The CDR3 has 17 amino acids. CDR3 amino acids: CASSQPGQGSRNTEAFF. CDR3 DNA sequence: TGTGCCAGCAGCCAACCGGGACAGGGCTCGAGGAACACTGAAGCTTTCTTT.

The chain links TRBV28 to TRBJ1-6, with D uncertain. The germline gives CDR1 MDHEN, CDR2 SYDVKM. CDR3 length: 15 residues. Trimming stripped 6 bases from V and 6 bases from J, with 15 bases between. The CDR3 protein is CASSGGSGSNSPLHF. The CDR3 DNA sequence: TGTGCCAGCAGCGGTGGGAGCGGGAGTAATTCACCCCTCCACTTT.

The chain links TRBV7-2 to TRBJ1-2, with 7 positions matching TRBD1. This CDR3 is 13 amino acids long. Germline assignment: CDR1 SGHTA and CDR2 FQGNSA. J was trimmed by 8 bases and V by 4 bases; bases with no gene match: 7. The CDR3 here is CASSSGTQGGYTF. The CDR3 DNA is TGTGCCAGCAGCTCCGGGACACAGGGGGGCTACACCTTC.

V gene TRBV29-1 combines with J gene TRBJ1-2; no firm D call. CDR1 and CDR2 from the germline V gene are SQVTM and ANQGSEA. V gave up 6 bases and J gave up 2 bases, with 19 bases separating them. This CDR3 is 15 amino acids long. CDR3 bases: TGCAGCGTCGACCCAGGATTAACTTTGAACTATGGCTACACCTTC. This encodes CSVDPGLTLNYGYTF.

The chain uses TRBV11-3 and TRBJ2-1; D is perhaps TRBD2 (6 bases). CDR3 length: 13 amino acids. Trimming left V 5 bases short and J 5 bases short, with 10 bases between. The germline V gene encodes CDR1 SGHNT and CDR2 YENEEA. The CDR3 sequence is CASSHGLHNEQFF. CDR3 in DNA: TGTGCCAGCAGCCACGGACTACACAATGAGCAGTTCTTC.

J is TRBJ2-7 and V is TRBV7-8; D might be TRBD1 (5 bases). Trimming shortened V by 1 base and J by 5 bases, and 15 bases separated the two germline ends. CDR3 length: 15 amino acids. CDR1 SGHVS and CDR2 FQNEAQ come from the germline V gene. CDR3 DNA sequence: TGTGCCAGCAGCTTAGAAGGGGCCCTTTTGAACGAGCAGTACTTC. Amino acids: CASSLEGALLNEQYF.

This clone was found once. The rearrangement joins TRBV28 to TRBJ1-2; a weak D match, TRBD1 (5 bases). Trimming stripped 10 bases from V and 0 bases from J, with 18 bases between. Germline CDR1 MDHEN, CDR2 SYDVKM. The length of the CDR3 is 15 residues. This CDR3 reads CATQGGRGANYGYTF. The CDR3 DNA reads TGTGCCACTCAGGGAGGGCGGGGAGCTAACTATGGCTACACCTTC.

This chain links TRBV5-6 with TRBJ1-4; 7 positions agree with TRBD1. The CDR3 is made up of 14 amino acids. The trim removed 4 bases at V and 7 bases at J, leaving 7 bases unmatched. Germline assignment: CDR1 SGHDT and CDR2 YYEEEE. The CDR3 loop reads CASSPTDRAEKLFF. The DNA of the CDR3 is TGTGCCAGCAGCCCCACCGACAGGGCTGAAAAACTGTTTTTT.

This chain links TRBV10-3 with TRBJ2-4; TRBD1 aligns across 7 bases. J gave up 7 bases and V 2 bases, and 11 bases lay outside the gene matches. The CDR3 covers 16 residues. Germline-derived CDR1 and CDR2 are ENHRY and SYGVKD. CDR3 nucleotides: TGTGCCATCAGTGAGACCGGGACAGTAAATGAGAACATTCAGTACTTC. Protein sequence: CAISETGTVNENIQYF.

The chain carries TRBV4-1 and TRBJ2-1; 14 nucleotides agree with TRBD2. J was trimmed by 8 bases and V by 8 bases; bases with no gene match: 8. In germline, CDR1 is MGHRA, CDR2 YSYEKL. The CDR3 contains 15 residues. CDR3 protein: CASARLAGGGDEQFF. The CDR3 DNA reads TGCGCCAGCGCCCGACTAGCGGGAGGGGGCGATGAGCAGTTCTTC.

The chain carries TRBV11-2 and TRBJ2-7, with D tentatively TRBD2 (6 bases). Looked up from germline, CDR1 is SGHAT and CDR2 is FQNNGV. Trimming pared 5 bases from V and 2 bases from J, leaving 10 bases between. The CDR3 runs to 13 residues. CDR3 in DNA: TGTGCCAGCAGCCGGGACTCAACCTACGAGCAGTACTTC. Its translation is CASSRDSTYEQYF.

This clone is a singleton in its sample. The CDR3 reads CASSLTDREAFF. CDR3 coding DNA: TGTGCCAGCAGCCTCACGGACAGAGAAGCTTTCTTT. This chain links TRBV7-9 with TRBJ1-1; weak D call: TRBD1 (6 bases). With 5 bases removed from V and 8 bases from J, the gap between germline ends came to 12 bases. Per germline, CDR1 SEHNR and CDR2 FQNEAQ (reference sequence). The CDR3 is 12 amino acids.

V gene TRBV7-3 combines with J gene TRBJ2-1; 7 bases are a match to TRBD2. J gave up 4 bases and V 1 base, and 4 bases lay outside the gene matches. This CDR3 is 15 amino acids long. Germline V gene data show CDR1 as SGHTA and CDR2 as FQGTGA. The CDR3 nucleotides read TGTGCCAGCAGCTTAAGCCAGGGAGGGTACAATGAGCAGTTCTTC. Translated: CASSLSQGGYNEQFF.

This clone came up a few times. The chain has TRBV27 and TRBJ1-5; 9 nucleotides align to TRBD1. The trim removed 9 bases at V and 5 bases at J, leaving 8 bases unmatched. Germline assignment: CDR1 MNHEY and CDR2 SMNVEV (reference sequence). The CDR3 runs to 14 residues. This CDR3 reads CASRTGGAYQPQHF. The CDR3 bases are TGTGCCAGTCGAACAGGGGGCGCCTATCAGCCCCAGCATTTT.

This clone has only one observation. This sequence joins TRBV9 and TRBJ2-7; D possibly corresponds to TRBD1 (5 bases). V dropped 7 bases and J dropped 2 bases, with 22 bases sitting between them. The length of the CDR3 is 16 residues. Germline V gene sequence: CDR1 SGDLS, CDR2 YYNGEE. As DNA, the CDR3 is TGTGCCAGCTCCCGAACCCACCAGACAGATACCTACGAGCAGTACTTC. It translates to CASSRTHQTDTYEQYF.

The table lists this clone with a count of one. V usage is TRBV29-1 and J usage is TRBJ2-1; 8 bases line up with TRBD1. V shed 7 bases, J shed 3 bases, and the junction held 5 bases outside the gene matches. This CDR3 region has 13 residues. Germline loops: CDR1 SQVTM, CDR2 ANQGSEA. DNA for the CDR3: TGCAGCGCCCCAGACAGGGGCTACAATGAGCAGTTCTTC. Its translation: CSAPDRGYNEQFF.

The chain is built from TRBV5-1 and TRBJ2-3; 8 nucleotides agree with TRBD2. Unmatched junction bases numbered 6, after V lost 9 bases and J lost 0 bases. The CDR3 spans 14 residues. Per the germline V gene, CDR1 is SGHRS and CDR2 is YFSETQ. The CDR3 sequence is CATNGGDSTDTQYF. The DNA for the CDR3 is TGCGCCACCAACGGGGGGGACAGCACAGATACGCAGTATTTT.

The J gene is TRBJ1-1, the V gene TRBV3-1 (or the pseudogene TRBV3-2), with D perhaps matching TRBD1 (6 bases). The ends were cut back, 1 base at V and 4 bases at J, with 13 bases in the middle. Germline assignment: CDR1 LGHDT and CDR2 YNNKEL (reference sequence). This CDR3 spans 15 amino acids. The CDR3 bases are TGTGCCAGCAGCCAAGGGGGGGGCGCTTCCACTGAAGCTTTCTTT. Protein sequence: CASSQGGGASTEAFF.

The chain has TRBV29-1 and TRBJ1-2; TRBD1 matches at 7 bases. Germline V gene sequence: CDR1 SQVTM, CDR2 ANQGSEA. The CDR3 loop spans 12 amino acids. The V and J ends lost 4 bases and 4 bases, in that order; junction bases with no gene match: 3. The CDR3 nucleotides are TGCAGCGTTGGGCAGGGGGTCTATGGCTACACCTTC. Amino acid sequence: CSVGQGVYGYTF.

The chain combines TRBV7-6 with TRBJ2-1; 7 positions match TRBD2. CDR3 length: 17 residues. Germline V lookup: CDR1 SGHVS, CDR2 FNYEAQ. Trimming took 8 bases from V and 0 from J; bases not matched to a gene: 13. CDR3 nucleotide sequence: TGTGCCAGCGCTAGCGGAATCGGGGGAAACTCCTACAATGAGCAGTTCTTC. It encodes CASASGIGGNSYNEQFF.